The entry below gives a single T cell receptor beta chain sequence along with its context. The CDR3 spans 14 residues. CDR1 is SGHRS and CDR2 is YFSETQ in the germline V gene. The V gene lost 4 bases and the J gene lost 1 base, with 11 bases spanning the gap. The source of the sample is a study of CD8 T cells in Susac syndrome. Random hexamers were used to reverse transcribe an amount of roughly 0.5 to 1 ug RNA. The authors amplified TCR beta CDR3 across 54 Vbeta and 13 Jbeta using immunoSEQ multiplex PCR. One entry per CDR3 protein, called by TCRdb with MiXCR from the immunoSEQ multiplex PCR reads. The data contain about 75,000 distinct CDR3 sequences, roughly 95% of them singletons. Both CD4+ and CD8+ T cells were negatively isolated, and TEMRA cells underwent FACS enrichment.

This TCR was sampled from a human donor with Susac syndrome. This chain joins TRBV5-1 and TRBJ1-2, with D uncertain. Sequenced material: CD8+ T cells from PBMCs. The CDR3 DNA sequence: TGCGCCAGCAGCCTGGACCCGAGTAACTATGGCTACACCTTC. Amino acids: CASSLDPSNYGYTF.